Presented here are 17 T cell receptor beta chains from one specimen sequenced in a study of beta chain features in type 1 diabetes. Expressed TCRB transcripts were sequenced after all isolated RNA was converted to cDNA. The data were produced by immunoSEQ multiplex PCR, yet TCRdb's version contains in-frame clones alone and is incomplete. This sample has 330,000 or so clones; less than 20% occur once, and the top ten carry 0.044%. Material for sequencing was naive CD4+ T cells from blood. These receptor sequences come from a woman between 18 and 29 years old in good health.

This chain connects TRBV30 to TRBJ2-3; D might be TRBD2 (6 bases). Germline V gives CDR1 GTSNPN, CDR2 SVGIG (reference sequence). The CDR3 loop spans 14 amino acids. V lost 3 bases and J lost 4, with 14 bases in between. CDR3 coding DNA: TGTGCCTGGAGCGGGGGTTCACCCCCAGATACGCAGTATTTT. Protein product: CAWSGGSPPDTQYF.

The chain couples TRBV19 to TRBJ2-5; 10 nucleotides match TRBD1. After removal of 0 bases from V and 2 bases from J, the junction contained 6 bases not matched to a gene. Germline CDR1 and CDR2: LNHDA and SQIVND (reference sequence). This CDR3 is built from 17 residues. The CDR3 loop is CASSIDGTGDAQETQYF. The DNA for the CDR3 is TGTGCCAGTAGTATAGACGGGACAGGGGACGCTCAAGAGACCCAGTACTTC.

J is TRBJ2-5 and V is TRBV13; TRBD2 is a possible D gene (5 bases). The CDR3 runs 16 residues. V was trimmed by 4 bases and J by 4 bases, leaving 19 bases between them. Germline CDR1 and CDR2: PRHDT and FYEKMQ (reference sequence). The DNA for the CDR3 is TGTGCCAGCAGCTCCACCGGGCAACCCAGCGGAGAGACCCAGTACTTC. Translation: CASSSTGQPSGETQYF.

The chain joins TRBV5-4 to TRBJ1-1; D uncertain. Germline V gives CDR1 SGHNT, CDR2 YYREEE (reference sequence). The CDR3 sequence is 14 residues long. Deletions cut 4 bases from V and 5 bases from J, with 15 bases between. The CDR3 protein is CASSRLTERTEAFF. Here the CDR3 DNA reads TGTGCCAGCAGCCGCTTGACGGAGAGGACTGAAGCTTTCTTT.

The CDR3 is CASSLPSDRVSYEQYF. The CDR3 coding sequence is TGTGCCAGCAGCTTACCTTCGGACAGGGTCTCCTACGAGCAGTACTTC. V gene TRBV11-1 combines with J gene TRBJ2-7, with 8 bases matching TRBD1. The CDR3 contains 16 residues. Germline V gene sequence: CDR1 SGHAT, CDR2 FQDESV (reference sequence). V lost 2 bases and J lost 0; bases outside the gene matches: 6.

V is TRBV7-2 and J is TRBJ2-3, with 14 bases lining up with TRBD2. CDR1 is SGHTA and CDR2 is FQGNSA in the germline V gene. V shed 5 bases and J 2 bases; nucleotides not matched to a gene: 6. The CDR3 length is 17 residues. The DNA for the CDR3 is TGTGCCAGCAGCCCACGGACTAGCGGGGGGCCCACAGATACGCAGTATTTT. Translating gives CASSPRTSGGPTDTQYF.

This clone occurred a few times. The chain joins TRBV4-3 to TRBJ1-5; unclear D gene. The CDR3 spans 15 residues. The germline V gene encodes CDR1 LGHNA and CDR2 YSLEER. V was shortened by 2 bases and J by 3 bases, with 11 bases between the two germline ends. For the CDR3, the DNA is TGCGCCAGCAGCCAAAGGACGGGAAACAATCAGCCCCAGCATTTT. It specifies CASSQRTGNNQPQHF.

The CDR3 bases are TGTGCCACCCGGGGGGGCTGGGGGGAGACCCAGTACTTC. It yields the protein CATRGGWGETQYF. The genes are TRBV19 and TRBJ2-5, with 8 positions matching TRBD2. With 10 bases clipped from V and 5 bases from J, the junction kept 9 bases outside the gene matches. This CDR3 is 13 amino acids long. Per germline, CDR1 LNHDA and CDR2 SQIVND (reference sequence).

The CDR3 is CSVEGDRNTGELFF. CDR3 DNA sequence: TGCAGCGTTGAAGGAGACAGAAACACCGGGGAGCTGTTTTTT. J is TRBJ2-2 and V is TRBV29-1, with a tentative D call TRBD1 (5 bases). The V and J ends lost 1 base and 2 bases respectively, with 8 bases between them. Germline CDR1 reads SQVTM; CDR2 reads ANQGSEA. This CDR3 has 14 amino acids.

The CDR3 DNA reads as TGTGCCAGCAGCTTTACACAAGCGGGGGAGGGCCAGTACTTC. As protein: CASSFTQAGEGQYF. The chain combines TRBV2 with TRBJ2-5, with 8 bases lining up with TRBD2. The CDR3 runs 14 residues. With 6 bases clipped from V and 10 bases from J, the junction kept 13 bases outside the gene matches. Germline assignment: CDR1 SNHLY and CDR2 FYNNEI.

Comment on this clone: Other DNA sequences within the sample encode an identical CDR3. The chain joins TRBV11-1 to TRBJ1-1; TRBD1 might be the D (6 bases). Between the trimmed V and J ends, which lost 4 bases and 2 bases, there was a span of 8 bases. The CDR3 is 13 amino acids. Germline V gene lookup returns CDR1 SGHAT and CDR2 FQDESV (reference sequence). The CDR3 loop reads CASSSQGNTEAFF. The DNA of the CDR3 is TGTGCCAGCAGCTCACAGGGTAACACTGAAGCTTTCTTT.

The rearrangement uses TRBV9 and TRBJ1-5; maybe TRBD1 (6 bases). Germline CDR1 reads SGDLS; CDR2 reads YYNGEE. V lost 2 bases to trimming and J lost 7 bases, with 13 bases between them. The CDR3 length is 14 residues. The CDR3 loop is CASSVDSKDQPQHF. Here the CDR3 DNA reads TGTGCCAGCAGCGTGGACAGTAAAGACCAGCCCCAGCATTTT.

The rearrangement uses TRBV6-1 and TRBJ1-1; the match to TRBD1 covers 7 bases. CDR3 length: 15 residues. The V gene's germline CDR1 is MNHNS and CDR2 SASEGT. With V trimmed by 4 bases and J by 8 bases, 13 bases remained unmatched. CDR3 nucleotide sequence: TGTGCCAGCAGTGGAAGGGGGCACAGGGCCGCGGAAGCTTTCTTT. It is translated as CASSGRGHRAAEAFF.

CDR3 in DNA: TGTGCCAGCCGGGGTCTCAACACAGATACGCAGTATTTT. Amino acids: CASRGLNTDTQYF. The J gene is TRBJ2-3, the V gene TRBV6-5; possible D gene TRBD2, 5 bases. The CDR3 totals 13 residues. The V gene's germline CDR1 is MNHEY and CDR2 SVGAGI. Trimming removed 8 bases from V and 2 bases from J, with 11 bases in between.

Only a few counts were recorded for this clone. DNA for the CDR3: TGCGCCAGCAGCCAAGGGAGGGCTAGCGGGGGCAAGAATGAGCAGTTCTTC. Residues: CASSQGRASGGKNEQFF. The chain couples TRBV4-1 to TRBJ2-1; 10 bases map to TRBD2. CDR3 size: 17 residues. V shed 1 base, J shed 7 bases, and the junction held 10 bases outside the gene matches. The germline V gene encodes CDR1 MGHRA and CDR2 YSYEKL.

This clone was observed a few times. This rearrangement joins TRBV4-1 to TRBJ2-7, with 7 bases aligning to TRBD1. The CDR3 loop spans 12 amino acids. Germline values: CDR1 MGHRA, CDR2 YSYEKL. V trimming: 0 bases; J trimming: 10 bases; junction bases outside the gene matches: 3. The chain's CDR3 is CASSQERGRQYF. The CDR3 DNA reads TGCGCCAGCAGCCAAGAAAGGGGGCGACAGTACTTC.

This clone was detected only a few times. The chain links TRBV29-1 to TRBJ1-2; 7 bases match TRBD1. Looked up from germline, CDR1 is SQVTM and CDR2 is ANQGSEA. The CDR3 is 11 amino acids. V gave up 6 bases and J gave up 5 bases; unmatched junction bases: 3. The CDR3 nucleotides are TGCAGCGTGGGACAGCTTTATGGCTACACCTTC. It codes for CSVGQLYGYTF.